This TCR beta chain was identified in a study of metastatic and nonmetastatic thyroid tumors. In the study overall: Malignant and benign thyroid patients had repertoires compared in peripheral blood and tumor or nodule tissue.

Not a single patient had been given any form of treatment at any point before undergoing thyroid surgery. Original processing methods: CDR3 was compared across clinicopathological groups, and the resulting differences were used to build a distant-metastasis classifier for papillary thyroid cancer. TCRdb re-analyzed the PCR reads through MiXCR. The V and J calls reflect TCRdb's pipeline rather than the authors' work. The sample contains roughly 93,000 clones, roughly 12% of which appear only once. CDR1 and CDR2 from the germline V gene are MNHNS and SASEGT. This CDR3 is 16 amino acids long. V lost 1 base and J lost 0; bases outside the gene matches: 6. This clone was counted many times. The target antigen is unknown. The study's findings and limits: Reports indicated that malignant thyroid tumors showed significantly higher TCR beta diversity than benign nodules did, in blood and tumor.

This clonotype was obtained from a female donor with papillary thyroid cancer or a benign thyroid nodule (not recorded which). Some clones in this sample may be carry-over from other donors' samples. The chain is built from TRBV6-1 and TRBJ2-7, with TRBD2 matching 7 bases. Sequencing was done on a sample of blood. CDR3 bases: TGTGCCAGCAGTGAAGTCCTAGCGGCGGCCTCCTACGAGCAGTACTTC. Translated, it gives CASSEVLAAASYEQYF.